Included here is one TCR beta chain sequence, with context. What it recognizes is unknown. Trimming at V came to 2 bases and at J to 4 bases, leaving 15 bases not matched to a gene. The CDR3 totals 18 residues. Germline V lookup: CDR1 SGHAT, CDR2 FQNNGV. The data are from a study of blood T cells in healthy people across ages. Study details: Capturing about one barcoded beta molecule per two T cells was achieved by template switching. Regarding the study as a whole: PBMCs were not sorted, which prevented a conclusive comparison of naive versus antigen-experienced cells. Diversity of TCR beta per million T cells declined in a roughly linear way with age.

Through a sample-barcoded 5' primer and a J-beta primer mix, a second PCR was run for roughly 7 to 11 cycles. Every molecule of cDNA carried a tag from a template-switch adaptor with 12 random nucleotides. TCRdb re-analysed the 5' RACE reads in MiXCR, keeping a single row per CDR3 protein. The repertoire holds around 900,000 distinct CDR3 sequences, with approximately 50% as singletons. This TCR came from a woman aged 55 to 70 in good health. This chain connects TRBV11-2 to TRBJ2-7; 9 nucleotides line up with TRBD1. Sample: blood. The DNA of the CDR3 is TGTGCCAGCAGCTTAACAGGGACAGGGACACTTGAAAGATACGAGCAGTACTTC. Protein sequence: CASSLTGTGTLERYEQYF.